The clone carrying this T cell receptor (beta chain) has only a few counts. This entry is derived from a study of HIV-infected patients and healthy controls. TCRdb used MiXCR to reprocess the 5' RACE reads, holding one entry per CDR3 protein. The table lists around 64,000 distinct CDR3 sequences, approximately 15% of them singletons. The V end was cut by 4 bases, the J end by 8 bases, with 9 bases between. The germline V gene encodes CDR1 DFQATT and CDR2 SNEGSKA (reference sequence). The length of the CDR3 is 11 residues. The material sequenced was CD4+ T cells from blood. The chain recombines TRBV20-1 with TRBJ2-4; D unresolved. The TCR originated in a human donor in good health. The CDR3 region has the DNA TGCAGTGCTAATGACCGGGACATTCAGTACTTC. Its translation is CSANDRDIQYF.